Each of the 8 T cell receptor beta chains below was sequenced from the same sample in a study of cytomegalovirus exposure and HLA in healthy donors. Both 60 Vbeta primers and 13 Jbeta primers went into the PCR. This table comes from immunoSEQ multiplex PCR, and its TCRdb copy is limited to in-frame clones, with some not included. This table holds under 200,000 clones, approximately 72% found once. The sequenced material came from PBMCs. Receptors were obtained from a man aged 45-65 years in good health and CMV-seronegative.

The chain carries TRBV18 and TRBJ1-2; TRBD1 matches 9 bases. The CDR3 extends over 15 amino acids. Per the germline V gene, CDR1 is KGHSH and CDR2 is LQKENI. Trimming at V came to 5 bases and at J to 3 bases, leaving 7 bases not matched to a gene. CDR3 nucleotide sequence: TGTGCCAGCTCAACTGGGGGACAGGGTGACTATGGCTACACCTTC. It translates to CASSTGGQGDYGYTF.

This clone appeared once. The junction departs from the called germline gene at one end, perhaps through a read error. This chain uses TRBV7-9 with TRBJ1-1, with 7 nucleotides matching TRBD1. Germline values: CDR1 SEHNR, CDR2 FQNEAQ (reference sequence). The CDR3 sequence is 12 residues long. CDR3 residues: CSSSPGGGEAFF. The CDR3 DNA sequence: TGTTCCAGCAGCCCAGGGGGAGGTGAAGCTTTCTTT.

The sample holds a few counts of this clone. This sequence joins TRBV6-1 and TRBJ2-5, with TRBD1 matching over 9 bases. Germline V gene sequence: CDR1 MNHNS, CDR2 SASEGT. The CDR3 is 14 residues long. V shed 3 bases, J shed 1 base, and the junction held 0 bases outside the gene matches. CDR3 amino acids: CASSEDRGQETQYF. CDR3 bases: TGTGCCAGCAGTGAGGACAGGGGCCAAGAGACCCAGTACTTC.

The chain uses TRBV29-1 and TRBJ1-1, with unresolved D. V lost 6 bases to trimming and J lost 0 bases, with 8 bases between them. The CDR3 loop spans 12 amino acids. Germline assignment: CDR1 SQVTM and CDR2 ANQGSEA. The chain's CDR3 is CSVRRVNTEAFF. In DNA, the CDR3 is TGCAGCGTCAGACGGGTGAACACTGAAGCTTTCTTT.

The chain recombines TRBV5-6 with TRBJ1-5; D not resolved. Trimming took 0 bases from V and 0 from J, leaving 7 bases between them. Germline values: CDR1 SGHDT, CDR2 YYEEEE. CDR3 size: 15 residues. This chain's CDR3 is CASSLGQYSNQPQHF. In DNA, the CDR3 is TGTGCCAGCAGCTTGGGGCAGTATAGCAATCAGCCCCAGCATTTT.

CDR3 in DNA: TGTGCCAGCAGCTTAGCGCGGGGGGCTGGAGGAAAACTGTTTTTT. Translation: CASSLARGAGGKLFF. V usage is TRBV7-9 and J usage is TRBJ1-4, with D tentatively TRBD1 (6 bases). The CDR3 extends over 15 amino acids. The germline V gene has CDR1 SEHNR and CDR2 FQNEAQ (reference sequence). Trimming removed 0 bases from V and 10 bases from J, with 15 bases in between.

This chain connects TRBV5-4 to TRBJ2-3; a weak D match, TRBD2 (6 bases). Germline CDR1 SGHNT, CDR2 YYREEE (reference sequence). The CDR3 consists of 15 residues. Trimming stripped 4 bases from V and 6 bases from J, with 18 bases between. CDR3: CASSPGTKGGDTQYF. The DNA of the CDR3 is TGTGCCAGCAGCCCTGGGACCAAAGGAGGGGATACGCAGTATTTT.

The V call is TRBV4-2, the J call TRBJ1-4; D may be TRBD1 (6 bases). CDR1 LGHNA and CDR2 YNFKEQ come from the germline V gene. Trimming pared 5 bases from V and 8 bases from J, leaving 15 bases between. This CDR3 is built from 14 residues. Here the CDR3 reads CASSSQGGGEKLFF. The CDR3 DNA is TGTGCCAGCAGCTCCCAGGGAGGGGGGGAAAAACTGTTTTTT.